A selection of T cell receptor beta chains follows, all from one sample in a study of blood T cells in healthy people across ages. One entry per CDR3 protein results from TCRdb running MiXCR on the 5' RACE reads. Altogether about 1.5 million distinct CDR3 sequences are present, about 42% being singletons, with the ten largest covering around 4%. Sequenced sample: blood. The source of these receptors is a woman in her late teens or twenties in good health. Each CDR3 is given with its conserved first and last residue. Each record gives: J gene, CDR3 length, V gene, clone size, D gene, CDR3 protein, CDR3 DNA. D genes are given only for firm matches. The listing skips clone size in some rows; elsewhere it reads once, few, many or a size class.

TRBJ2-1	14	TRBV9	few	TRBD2	CASSATSQYDEQFF	TGTGCCAGCAGCGCGACTAGCCAATACGATGAGCAGTTCTTC
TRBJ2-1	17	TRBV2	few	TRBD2	CASKGLADPSSYNEQFF	TGTGCCAGCAAAGGACTAGCGGACCCGAGCTCCTACAATGAGCAGTTCTTC
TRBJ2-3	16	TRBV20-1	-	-	CSARDWPGKRGDEQYF	TGCAGTGCTAGAGATTGGCCCGGGAAGCGCGGCGATGAGCAGTATTTT
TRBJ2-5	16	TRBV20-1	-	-	CSARDLSLGQQETQYF	TGCAGTGCTAGAGATCTAAGTCTAGGTCAGCAAGAGACCCAGTACTTC
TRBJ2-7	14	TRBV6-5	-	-	CASSYSDSPYEQYF	TGTGCCAGCAGTTACTCGGACAGTCCCTACGAGCAGTACTTC
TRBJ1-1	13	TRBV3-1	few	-	CASKDSTGTEAFF	TGTGCCAGCAAGGACAGCACGGGGACTGAAGCTTTCTTT
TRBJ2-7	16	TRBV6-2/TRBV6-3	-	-	CASSYLGHPPYNEQYF	TGTGCCAGCAGTTACTTGGGACACCCTCCCTACAATGAGCAGTACTTC
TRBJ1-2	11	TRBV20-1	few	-	CSVSTGGGYTF	TGCAGTGTTAGTACGGGTGGCGGCTACACCTTC
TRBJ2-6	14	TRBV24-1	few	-	CATSEGSGANVLTF	TGTGCCACCAGTGAGGGCTCTGGGGCCAACGTCCTGACTTTC
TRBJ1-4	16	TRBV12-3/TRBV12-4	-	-	CASSYPPGRGVEKLFF	TGTGCCAGCAGCTACCCCCCTGGTAGAGGGGTTGAAAAACTGTTTTTT
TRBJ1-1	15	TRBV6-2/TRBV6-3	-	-	CASSSGSSLNTEAFF	TGTGCCAGCAGTTCGGGAAGTAGCCTGAACACTGAAGCTTTCTTT
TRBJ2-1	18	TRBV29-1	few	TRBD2	CSVEAPKLAGGPYNEQFF	TGCAGCGTTGAGGCGCCCAAACTAGCGGGGGGTCCCTACAATGAGCAGTTCTTC
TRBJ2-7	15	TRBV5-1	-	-	CASSPIGDGSYEQYF	TGCGCCAGCAGCCCGATCGGGGACGGCTCCTACGAGCAGTACTTC
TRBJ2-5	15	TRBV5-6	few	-	CASSLNAFGQETQYF	TGTGCCAGCAGCCTCAACGCCTTTGGACAAGAGACCCAGTACTTC
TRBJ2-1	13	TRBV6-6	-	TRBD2	CASSYVLAGNPFF	TGTGCCAGCAGTTACGTACTAGCGGGGAATCCGTTCTTC
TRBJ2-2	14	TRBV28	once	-	CASGPSLNTGELFF	TGTGCCAGCGGTCCCAGCCTGAACACCGGGGAGCTGTTTTTT